The 25 T cell receptor beta chains below come from one sample, sequenced in a study of cytomegalovirus exposure and HLA in healthy donors. Primers: 60 Vbeta forward and 13 Jbeta reverse. The data were produced by immunoSEQ multiplex PCR, yet TCRdb's version contains in-frame clones alone and is incomplete. The table has about 140,000 clones, around 75% seen once; the top ten hold approximately 3.4%. Sequenced input: PBMCs. Receptor source: a man between 35 and 55 years old in good health and CMV-seronegative.

There are a few counts of this clone. The V call is TRBV6-1, the J call TRBJ2-5; 11 nucleotides match TRBD2. This CDR3 is built from 15 residues. V lost 6 bases, J lost 1 base, and 4 bases stayed unmatched. Germline-derived CDR1 and CDR2 are MNHNS and SASEGT. CDR3 sequence (DNA): TGTGCCAGCAGGGAACTAGCGGGAGCCCAAGAGACCCAGTACTTC. It specifies CASRELAGAQETQYF.

This chain links TRBV4-3 with TRBJ2-2, with 9 bases lining up with TRBD1. This CDR3 spans 20 amino acids. V lost 0 bases to trimming and J lost 5 bases; unmatched junction nucleotides: 16. The germline V gene encodes CDR1 LGHNA and CDR2 YSLEER. The CDR3 coding sequence is TGCGCCAGCAGCCAAGATCTGATTGGGACAGGGAGGGTCTCTACCGGGGAGCTGTTTTTT. Translation: CASSQDLIGTGRVSTGELFF.

The chain joins TRBV28 to TRBJ2-7; 10 bases fit TRBD1. V shed 6 bases and J 4 bases; nucleotides not matched to a gene: 9. The CDR3 is 15 residues long. The germline V gene encodes CDR1 MDHEN and CDR2 SYDVKM. This CDR3 is CASSPGQGGRYEQYF. Written as DNA, the CDR3 is TGTGCCAGCAGCCCAGGACAGGGGGGGAGGTACGAGCAGTACTTC.

The chain uses TRBV18 and TRBJ1-1, with TRBD1 matching over 7 bases. The CDR3 contains 14 residues. Germline assignment: CDR1 KGHSH and CDR2 LQKENI. Germline trimming cut 4 bases from V and 3 bases from J; bases unmatched to any gene: 5. In DNA form, the CDR3 reads TGTGCCAGCTCACTTCGACAGGGTGACACTGAAGCTTTCTTT. Encoded protein: CASSLRQGDTEAFF.

The chain combines TRBV4-1 with TRBJ1-2, with D perhaps TRBD1 (6 bases). CDR1 is MGHRA and CDR2 is YSYEKL in the germline V gene. The CDR3 runs 16 residues. With 4 bases removed from V and 6 bases from J, the gap between germline ends came to 21 bases. CDR3 DNA sequence: TGCGCCAGCAGCCGCGATCGGCAGGGGCGTGGGAATGGCTACACCTTC. Amino acids: CASSRDRQGRGNGYTF.

This clone was seen a few times. The chain links TRBV6-1 to TRBJ1-5; D gene ambiguous. Trimming took 4 bases from V and 0 from J, leaving 13 bases between them. This CDR3 region has 16 residues. CDR1 is MNHNS, CDR2 SASEGT, per germline. In nucleotides, the CDR3 is TGTGCCAGCAGTGTCTCTCACTCTCCTAGCAATCAGCCCCAGCATTTT. Amino acid sequence: CASSVSHSPSNQPQHF.

The chain is built from TRBV6-5 and TRBJ1-6; no clear D. This CDR3 region has 15 residues. V gave up 5 bases and J gave up 2 bases, with 10 bases separating them. CDR1 MNHEY and CDR2 SVGAGI come from the germline V gene. CDR3 sequence reads: CASSIGRAYNSPLHF. CDR3 DNA: TGTGCCAGCAGTATCGGGAGGGCCTATAATTCACCCCTCCACTTT.

The chain has TRBV9 and TRBJ2-7; no reliable D call. The CDR3 has 13 residues. Trimming stripped 0 bases from V and 5 bases from J, with 9 bases between. Germline V gene data show CDR1 as SGDLS and CDR2 as YYNGEE. CDR3 bases: TGTGCCAGCAGCGTAGTACAGAGTGACGAGCAGTACTTC. Residues: CASSVVQSDEQYF.

The chain has TRBV29-1 and TRBJ1-5; no firm D call. Germline CDR1 SQVTM, CDR2 ANQGSEA. The CDR3 covers 12 residues. With 4 bases removed from V and 1 base from J, the gap between germline ends came to 5 bases. CDR3 DNA sequence: TGCAGCGTTGGCGCGAGCAATCAGCCCCAGCATTTT. Amino acids: CSVGASNQPQHF. The full variable domain, its missing parts supplied by reference TRBV29-1 and TRBJ1-5, is SAVISQKPSRDICQRGTSLTIQCQVDSQVTMMFWYRQQPGQSLTLIATANQGSEATYESGFVIDKFPISRPNLTFSTLTVSNMSPEDSSIYLCSVGASNQPQHFGDGTRLSIL.

V gene TRBV11-3 combines with J gene TRBJ1-1; D is perhaps TRBD1 (5 bases). The CDR3 runs to 14 residues. V gave up 5 bases and J gave up 1 base, with 11 bases separating them. Germline CDR1 is SGHNT and CDR2 is YENEEA. The CDR3 nucleotides read TGTGCCAGCAGCAAAAATCAGGGGAACACTGAAGCTTTCTTT. Translating gives CASSKNQGNTEAFF.

The chain is built from TRBV7-9 and TRBJ1-1; no firm D call. V gave up 5 bases and J gave up 0 bases, with 4 bases separating them. The germline CDR1 and CDR2 sequences are SEHNR and FQNEAQ (reference sequence). CDR3 length equals 12 residues. CDR3 DNA: TGTGCCAGCAGCGAGTTGAACACTGAAGCTTTCTTT. It specifies CASSELNTEAFF.

The CDR3 DNA is TGTGCCAGCAGTTCTAGCGGGGGGGCCCAAAACATTCAGTACTTC. This sequence encodes CASSSSGGAQNIQYF. This chain uses TRBV2 with TRBJ2-4; 12 bases align to TRBD2. J was trimmed by 5 bases and V by 5 bases; bases with no gene match: 4. The CDR3 runs to 15 residues. Germline CDR1 SNHLY, CDR2 FYNNEI.

This clone was seen more than once but under ten times. The rearrangement uses TRBV6-1 and TRBJ2-5, with D maybe TRBD2 (5 bases). Per germline, CDR1 MNHNS and CDR2 SASEGT. The CDR3 is 19 residues long. Trimming took 4 bases from V and 0 from J, leaving 24 bases between them. In nucleotides, the CDR3 is TGTGCCAGCAGTGGACACCCCCCCCGAAGCGGAGTTTACCAAGAGACCCAGTACTTC. Its translation is CASSGHPPRSGVYQETQYF.

The table lists this clone with many counts. The CDR3 protein is CASRQLAGGEGQYF. The DNA for the CDR3 is TGTGCCAGCAGACAACTAGCGGGGGGAGAGGGCCAGTACTTC. The genes are TRBV6-5 and TRBJ2-5, with 12 bases matching TRBD2. Germline lookup yields CDR1 MNHEY and CDR2 SVGAGI. Trimming removed 6 bases from V and 10 bases from J; junction bases left unmatched: 9. This CDR3 contains 14 residues.

This rearrangement joins TRBV19 to TRBJ2-7; the D gene is possibly TRBD1 (5 bases). The germline CDR1 and CDR2 sequences are LNHDA and SQIVND (reference sequence). Trimming cost V 7 bases and J 5 bases, with 21 bases left between them. The CDR3 spans 15 residues. CDR3 sequence reads: CASTDSFSSGNEQYF. DNA for the CDR3: TGTGCCAGTACTGACTCATTTTCCTCAGGGAACGAGCAGTACTTC.

CDR3 loop: CASSVRDRGLHEQYF. The CDR3, as DNA: TGTGCCAGCAGCGTCCGGGACAGGGGGCTCCACGAGCAGTACTTC. The gene calls are TRBV7-9 and TRBJ2-7; 12 nucleotides line up with TRBD1. V shed 5 bases and J 5 bases; nucleotides not matched to a gene: 7. Germline V gene lookup returns CDR1 SEHNR and CDR2 FQNEAQ (reference sequence). The CDR3 totals 15 residues.

The chain couples TRBV30 to TRBJ1-2; a possible D gene is TRBD1 (5 bases). CDR1 GTSNPN and CDR2 SVGIG come from the germline V gene (reference sequence). V lost 1 base, J lost 5 bases, and 11 bases lay in between. The CDR3 extends over 13 amino acids. This CDR3 reads CAWSDGGFYGYTF. The CDR3 nucleotides read TGTGCCTGGAGTGACGGGGGATTTTATGGCTACACCTTC. The full variable domain, in which reference TRBV30 and TRBJ1-2 provide the parts outside the CDR3, is SQTIHQWPATLVQPVGSPLSLECTVEGTSNPNLYWYRQAAGRGLQLLFYSVGIGQISSEVPQNLSASRPQDRQFILSSKKLLLSDSGFYLCAWSDGGFYGYTFGSGTRLTVV.

The chain combines TRBV18 with TRBJ1-1; 7 nucleotides match TRBD1. CDR3 length: 15 amino acids. Germline loops: CDR1 KGHSH, CDR2 LQKENI. V dropped 3 bases and J dropped 2; count of bases not matched to a gene: 6. The CDR3 sequence is CASSPGKGANTEAFF. CDR3 coding DNA: TGTGCCAGCTCACCGGGTAAGGGGGCCAACACTGAAGCTTTCTTT.

The CDR3 loop is CASSGQAKPYNSPLHF. CDR3 coding DNA: TGTGCCAGCTCCGGACAGGCTAAGCCTTATAATTCACCCCTCCACTTT. J is TRBJ1-6 and V is TRBV18; 7 positions match TRBD1. The CDR3 covers 16 residues. The junction had 9 bases not matched to a gene; V was cut back by 6 bases and J by 4 bases. CDR1 and CDR2 (germline): KGHSH, LQKENI.

V and J are TRBV5-1 and TRBJ2-2, with 8 positions matching TRBD2. Trimming cost V 4 bases and J 0 bases; bases outside gene matches: 14. The V gene's germline CDR1 is SGHRS and CDR2 YFSETQ. The CDR3 has 19 amino acids. Written as DNA, the CDR3 is TGCGCCAGCAGCATCCCTCGGGAGGGTCCCCATTCGAACACCGGGGAGCTGTTTTTT. Its translation: CASSIPREGPHSNTGELFF.

This chain uses TRBV5-1 with TRBJ1-5; no clear D gene. CDR1 is SGHRS and CDR2 is YFSETQ in the germline V gene. V was shortened by 4 bases and J by 0 bases, with 11 bases between the two germline ends. CDR3 length: 15 residues. CDR3 residues: CASSASGSSNQPQHF. In DNA, the CDR3 is TGCGCCAGCAGCGCATCAGGTAGTAGCAATCAGCCCCAGCATTTT.

This chain connects TRBV7-3 to TRBJ2-7, with TRBD1 identical over 7 bases. Germline V gives CDR1 SGHTA, CDR2 FQGTGA. CDR3 length: 16 amino acids. The junction had 15 bases not matched to a gene; V was cut back by 4 bases and J by 6 bases. This CDR3 is CASSSRAGGRVSEQYF. In DNA form, the CDR3 reads TGTGCCAGCAGCTCAAGGGCAGGGGGACGGGTGAGCGAGCAGTACTTC. Complete variable domain (other parts from reference TRBV7-3 and TRBJ2-7): GAGVSQTPSNKVTEKGKYVELRCDPISGHTALYWYRQSLGQGPEFLIYFQGTGAADDSGLPNDRFFAVRPEGSVSTLKIQRTERGDSAVYLCASSSRAGGRVSEQYFGPGTRLTVT.

This chain joins TRBV21-1 and TRBJ2-2; TRBD1, the D gene given by the table, was not confirmed from the DNA. TRBV21-1 is given as a pseudogene. This CDR3 contains 17 residues. CDR3: CASSKYLTGLRTGELFF. CDR3 nucleotides: TGTGCCAGCAGCAAATACCTGACAGGGCTGAGGACCGGGGAGCTGTTTTTT.

The V gene is TRBV6-1, the J gene TRBJ1-5, with D unclear. The CDR3 has 13 amino acids. The V and J ends lost 9 bases and 5 bases respectively, with 14 bases between them. Per germline, CDR1 MNHNS and CDR2 SASEGT. The DNA of the CDR3 is TGTGCCAGTTGTGTCTCGCGAGATCAGCCCCAGCATTTT. Its translation: CASCVSRDQPQHF.

The CDR3: CASSITGISGQPQHF. DNA of the CDR3: TGTGCCAGCAGTATAACAGGGATCTCCGGTCAGCCCCAGCATTTT. The rearrangement uses TRBV5-8 and TRBJ1-5; possibly TRBD1 for D (6 bases). Between the trimmed V and J ends, which lost 5 bases and 6 bases, there was a span of 18 bases. Germline V gives CDR1 SGHTS, CDR2 YDEGEE. This CDR3 is built from 15 residues.